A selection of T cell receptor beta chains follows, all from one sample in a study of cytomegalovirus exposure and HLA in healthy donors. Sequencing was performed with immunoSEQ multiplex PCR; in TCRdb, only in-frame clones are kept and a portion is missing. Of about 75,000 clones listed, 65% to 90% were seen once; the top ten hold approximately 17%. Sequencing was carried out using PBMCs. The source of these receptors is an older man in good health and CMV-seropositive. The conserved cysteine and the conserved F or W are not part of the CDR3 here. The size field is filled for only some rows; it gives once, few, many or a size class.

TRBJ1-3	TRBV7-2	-	ASSLGPGVGGNTIY
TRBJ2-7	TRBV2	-	ASSRTSYEQY
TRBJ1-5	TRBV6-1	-	ASSEPGRPNQPQH
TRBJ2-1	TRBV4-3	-	ASSQDLGSYNEQF
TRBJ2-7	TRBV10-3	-	AISDSQGAYEQY
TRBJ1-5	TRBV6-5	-	ASTPRDRGQPQH
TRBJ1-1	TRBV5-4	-	ASRRDRADTEAF
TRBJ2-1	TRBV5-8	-	ASSRRLAGGEQF
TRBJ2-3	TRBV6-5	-	ASSRGGGPDTQY
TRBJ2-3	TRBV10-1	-	ASRREGADTQY
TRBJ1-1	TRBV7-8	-	ASSYSRGVVDTEAF
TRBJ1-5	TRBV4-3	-	ASSQEQGGQPQH
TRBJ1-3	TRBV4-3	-	ASSQVQGGFKNTIY
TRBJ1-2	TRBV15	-	ATSRADTANYGYT
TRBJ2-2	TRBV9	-	ASSATSGGAAGELF
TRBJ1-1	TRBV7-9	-	SSSLTGVTEAF
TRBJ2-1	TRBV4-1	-	ASSQDPQGPSWQDEQF
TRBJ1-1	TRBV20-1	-	SAKLNTEAF
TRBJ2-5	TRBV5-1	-	ASSRNDRGNQETQY
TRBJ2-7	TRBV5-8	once	ASSLKGQAYEQY
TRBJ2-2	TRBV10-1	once	ASRDSWTGELF
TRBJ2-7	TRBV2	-	ASSTGTGFSEQY
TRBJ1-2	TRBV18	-	ASFRQGLDGYT
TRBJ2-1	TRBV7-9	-	ASSLALSGGFHEQF
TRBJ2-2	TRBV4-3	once	ASSPLTGVDTGELF
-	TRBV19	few	ASSTTGGYEQY
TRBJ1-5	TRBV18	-	ASSPGQGNQPQH
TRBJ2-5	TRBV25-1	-	ASSEKVAGPQETQY
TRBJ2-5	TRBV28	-	ASSFPSGIGETQY
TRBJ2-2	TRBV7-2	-	ASSFRDRGRGELF
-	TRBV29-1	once	SVWAGQVGYEQY
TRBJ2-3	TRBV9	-	ASSEGLLKDTQY
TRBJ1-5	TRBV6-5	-	ASSYQGGQPQH
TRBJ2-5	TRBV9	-	ASSEGTGGETQY
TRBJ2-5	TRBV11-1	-	ASSLAYAPGTEKETQY
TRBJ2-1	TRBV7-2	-	ASSLGAGGSYNEQF
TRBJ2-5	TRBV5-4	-	ASSPRLAAQGETQY
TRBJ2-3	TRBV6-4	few	ASSGQTFGDTQY
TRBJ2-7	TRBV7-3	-	ASSYAVGTAYEQY
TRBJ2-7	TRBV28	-	ASSLEGTPPEQY
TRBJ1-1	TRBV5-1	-	ASRFGADSLGIF
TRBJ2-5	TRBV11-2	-	ASSSRRGGVGETQY
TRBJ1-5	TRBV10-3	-	AISGGSSNQPQH